The entry below gives a single TCR beta chain sequence along with its context. The record originates from a study of T cell changes during pregnancy in multiple sclerosis. This table comes from immunoSEQ multiplex PCR, and its TCRdb copy is limited to in-frame clones, with some not included. The table shows 38,000 or so clones, with 93% occurring only once. CDR1 is SGHTA, CDR2 FQGTGA, per germline. The CDR3 runs to 14 residues. Trimming left V 3 bases short and J 0 bases short, with 7 bases between. The TCR sequence derives from a female donor with multiple sclerosis, enrolled in a pregnancy study. Sequences were derived from CD4+ T cells from peripheral blood mononuclear cells, sampled in the first trimester of pregnancy. The chain links TRBV7-3 to TRBJ2-3, with unresolved D. The CDR3 DNA reads TGTGCCAGCAGCTTCTCGCGCAGCACAGATACGCAGTATTTT. Its translation: CASSFSRSTDTQYF.